The 24 T cell receptor beta chains in this list originate from one sample, sequenced in a study of blood T cell repertoires in COVID-19. Assay: immunoSEQ multiplex PCR; the TCRdb copy retains only in-frame clones and omits some. The data contain roughly 290,000 clones, roughly nine tenths of them singletons. The sample comprised PBMCs or T cells enriched from blood (not recorded which). The receptors here all came from a woman aged 40-49 years who had recovered from COVID-19.

The V gene is TRBV7-2, the J gene TRBJ2-7; possibly TRBD1 for D (5 bases). The CDR3 length is 14 residues. Trimming stripped 1 base from V and 6 bases from J, with 13 bases between. Germline CDR1 reads SGHTA; CDR2 reads FQGNSA. The CDR3 sequence is CASSLVQGRIEQYF. CDR3 bases: TGTGCCAGCAGCTTAGTCCAGGGCCGCATCGAGCAGTACTTC.

The V and J genes are TRBV7-8 and TRBJ2-1; no reliable D call. The germline CDR1 and CDR2 sequences are SGHVS and FQNEAQ. The CDR3 runs to 11 residues. Trimming removed 5 bases at V and 10 bases at J, with 9 bases between. This CDR3 reads CASSHKAEQFF. As DNA, the CDR3 is TGTGCCAGCAGCCACAAAGCGGAGCAGTTCTTC.

The V gene is TRBV6-5, the J gene TRBJ1-5; 11 bases map to TRBD1. The CDR3 spans 14 residues. V shed 6 bases and J 7 bases; nucleotides not matched to a gene: 5. Germline-derived CDR1 and CDR2 are MNHEY and SVGAGI. CDR3 amino acids: CASSTGTGGQPQHF. In DNA form, the CDR3 reads TGTGCCAGCAGCACGGGGACAGGGGGACAGCCCCAGCATTTT.

This clone was seen just once. Written as DNA, the CDR3 is TGTGCCAGCTCACCTCTACAGGGGAACGACGAGCAGTACTTC. Translating it yields CASSPLQGNDEQYF. The chain is built from TRBV18 and TRBJ2-7; TRBD1 aligns across 7 bases. The junction had 7 bases not matched to a gene; V was cut back by 3 bases and J by 5 bases. Germline V gives CDR1 KGHSH, CDR2 LQKENI. This CDR3 contains 14 residues.

The count of this clone is one. The sample contains more than one DNA sequence encoding this CDR3. The V gene is TRBV5-1, the J gene TRBJ1-1, with a possible D match to TRBD1 (5 bases). From germline, CDR1 is SGHRS and CDR2 YFSETQ. The ends were cut back, 2 bases at V and 4 bases at J, with 9 bases in the middle. CDR3 length: 13 amino acids. This CDR3 reads CASSLNQGTEAFF. The CDR3 region has the DNA TGCGCCAGCAGCTTAAATCAGGGCACTGAAGCTTTCTTT. Complete variable domain (other parts from reference TRBV5-1 and TRBJ1-1): KAGVTQTPRYLIKTRGQQVTLSCSPISGHRSVSWYQQTPGQGLQFLFEYFSETQRNKGNFPGRFSGRQFSNSRSEMNVSTLELGDSALYLCASSLNQGTEAFFGQGTRLTVV.

The V call is TRBV21-1, the J call TRBJ2-7; the table's D call, TRBD2, has no DNA check behind it. TRBV21-1 is flagged as a pseudogene. The CDR3 length is 15 residues. The CDR3 loop reads CASRVAVIGPYEQYF. The CDR3 coding sequence is TGTGCCAGCAGAGTAGCGGTAATAGGCCCCTACGAGCAGTACTTC.

The chain has TRBV29-1 and TRBJ1-2, with TRBD1 matching over 9 bases. The ends lost 7 bases at V and 3 bases at J; junction bases unmatched: 6. The CDR3 is 13 amino acids. The germline CDR1 and CDR2 sequences are SQVTM and ANQGSEA. CDR3 nucleotides: TGCAGCGCTTGGACAGGGGTCGACTATGGCTACACCTTC. The encoded protein is CSAWTGVDYGYTF.

This chain joins TRBV5-1 and TRBJ1-3; D perhaps matches TRBD1 (5 bases). The CDR3 consists of 14 residues. V dropped 4 bases and J dropped 0 bases, with 8 bases sitting between them. Germline CDR1 is SGHRS and CDR2 is YFSETQ. This chain's CDR3 is CASSPTVSGNTIYF. The DNA for the CDR3 is TGCGCCAGCAGCCCGACAGTCTCTGGAAACACCATATATTTT. Combining the CDR3 with reference TRBV5-1 and TRBJ1-3 gives the whole variable domain KAGVTQTPRYLIKTRGQQVTLSCSPISGHRSVSWYQQTPGQGLQFLFEYFSETQRNKGNFPGRFSGRQFSNSRSEMNVSTLELGDSALYLCASSPTVSGNTIYFGEGSWLTVV.

This sequence joins TRBV6-1 and TRBJ1-6; TRBD1 might be the D (5 bases). The CDR3 has 15 amino acids. The V gene's germline CDR1 is MNHNS and CDR2 SASEGT. V lost 3 bases and J 6 bases, leaving 12 bases between the germline ends. This CDR3 reads CASSDRRRGNSPLHF. The CDR3 bases are TGTGCCAGCAGTGATCGGCGGAGGGGTAATTCACCCCTCCACTTT.

This clone has only one observation. The chain links TRBV28 to TRBJ1-6; TRBD1 is a possible D gene (5 bases). Trimming shortened V by 6 bases and J by 7 bases, and 16 bases separated the two germline ends. CDR3 length equals 15 residues. Germline V gene data show CDR1 as MDHEN and CDR2 as SYDVKM. Written as DNA, the CDR3 is TGTGCCAGCAGCCGTCCCCCGGGGGGAAATTCACCCCTCCACTTT. Translating gives CASSRPPGGNSPLHF.

The rearrangement links TRBV2 to TRBJ1-4; TRBD1 aligns across 10 bases. Trimming cost V 5 bases and J 8 bases; bases outside gene matches: 8. This CDR3 has 15 residues. The germline V gene has CDR1 SNHLY and CDR2 FYNNEI. The CDR3 region has the DNA TGTGCCAGCAGTAGTTCGGGACAGGGGAACGAAAAACTGTTTTTT. Translated: CASSSSGQGNEKLFF. Variable domain in full (rest from reference TRBV2 and TRBJ1-4): EPEVTQTPSHQVTQMGQEVILRCVPISNHLYFYWYRQILGQKVEFLVSFYNNEISEKSEIFDDQFSVERPDGSNFTLKIRSTKLEDSAMYFCASSSSGQGNEKLFFGSGTQLSVL.

The V call is TRBV10-1, the J call TRBJ2-2; D remains unclear. V was cut by 7 bases and J by 1 base, with 10 bases left in between. Germline V gives CDR1 WNHNN, CDR2 SYGVQD (reference sequence). The CDR3 length is 14 residues. This CDR3 reads CASKVSENTGELFF. Here the CDR3 DNA reads TGCGCCAGCAAGGTCAGCGAGAACACCGGGGAGCTGTTTTTT.

The chain combines TRBV30 with TRBJ2-3; perhaps TRBD2 as D (6 bases). Germline values: CDR1 GTSNPN, CDR2 SVGIG (reference sequence). The CDR3 contains 12 residues. Trimming took off 3 bases at V and 12 bases at J, with 16 bases between the two ends. The CDR3 bases are TGTGCCTGGAGGTTGGGGCGGGGTAGTCAGTATTTT. Translation gives CAWRLGRGSQYF. Together with reference TRBV30 and TRBJ2-3, the CDR3 gives the full variable domain: SQTIHQWPATLVQPVGSPLSLECTVEGTSNPNLYWYRQAAGRGLQLLFYSVGIGQISSEVPQNLSASRPQDRQFILSSKKLLLSDSGFYLCAWRLGRGSQYFGPGTRLTVL.

A single count supports this clone. J is TRBJ2-4 and V is TRBV5-1; possibly TRBD2 for D (6 bases). The CDR3 is 14 amino acids. V was shortened by 0 bases and J by 7 bases, with 11 bases between the two germline ends. Per germline, CDR1 SGHRS and CDR2 YFSETQ. The CDR3 sequence is CASSLGGTENIQYF. The CDR3 coding sequence is TGCGCCAGCAGCTTGGGCGGGACTGAGAACATTCAGTACTTC.

The chain combines TRBV6-1 with TRBJ1-1, with no clear D. This CDR3 has 17 amino acids. Germline-derived CDR1 and CDR2 are MNHNS and SASEGT. Trimming shortened V by 0 bases and J by 3 bases, and 17 bases separated the two germline ends. The CDR3 bases are TGTGCCAGCAGTGAAGCGCCGTGGGCCCTCTCGGACACTGAAGCTTTCTTT. It is translated as CASSEAPWALSDTEAFF.

The chain has TRBV6-1 and TRBJ2-7, with D possibly being TRBD1 (6 bases). Per germline, CDR1 MNHNS and CDR2 SASEGT. The V end was cut by 0 bases, the J end by 4 bases, with 10 bases between. The CDR3 has 14 residues. CDR3 sequence (DNA): TGTGCCAGCAGTGAAGCCTGGGGGCGGTACGAGCAGTACTTC. Residues: CASSEAWGRYEQYF.

V gene TRBV3-1 (or the pseudogene TRBV3-2) combines with J gene TRBJ2-3; the match to TRBD2 covers 8 bases. The CDR3 sequence is 16 residues long. V was pared by 1 base and J by 2 bases, with 5 bases of the junction left unmatched. The V gene's germline CDR1 is LGHDT and CDR2 YNNKEL (reference sequence). CDR3 sequence reads: CASSQASGLATDTQYF. The CDR3 DNA follows: TGTGCCAGCAGCCAAGCATCCGGACTAGCCACAGATACGCAGTATTTT.

The chain uses TRBV2 and TRBJ2-1; D may be TRBD2 (6 bases). Germline V gene sequence: CDR1 SNHLY, CDR2 FYNNEI. Trimming left V 3 bases short and J 5 bases short, with 14 bases between. This CDR3 region has 15 residues. The CDR3 here is CASSETRGINNEQFF. In nucleotides, the CDR3 is TGTGCCAGCAGTGAGACTAGGGGAATCAACAATGAGCAGTTCTTC.

The genes are TRBV27 and TRBJ2-7; TRBD1 matches 8 bases. Germline V gene sequence: CDR1 MNHEY, CDR2 SMNVEV (reference sequence). Trimming took 6 bases from V and 1 from J; bases not matched to a gene: 11. CDR3 length equals 16 residues. DNA of the CDR3: TGTGCCAGCAGGAGACGCGACAGGGGAAATTCCTACGAGCAGTACTTC. Its translation: CASRRRDRGNSYEQYF.

CDR3 amino acids: CASSPQGQTQETQYF. The CDR3 bases are TGCGCCAGCAGCCCGCAGGGTCAGACCCAAGAGACCCAGTACTTC. The chain carries TRBV5-1 and TRBJ2-5; a weak D match, TRBD1 (5 bases). The CDR3 has 15 amino acids. The germline V gene encodes CDR1 SGHRS and CDR2 YFSETQ. The V and J ends lost 4 bases and 1 base respectively, with 14 bases between them.

The chain carries TRBV5-1 and TRBJ1-1; D ambiguous. V lost 0 bases to trimming and J lost 3 bases, with 12 bases between them. CDR1 SGHRS and CDR2 YFSETQ come from the germline V gene. The CDR3 loop spans 15 amino acids. CDR3 nucleotides: TGCGCCAGCAGCTTGGGATCAGTCGCTTACACTGAAGCTTTCTTT. Translation: CASSLGSVAYTEAFF.

The chain employs TRBV6-1 and TRBJ2-3, with 7 positions matching TRBD2. J lost 2 bases, V lost 0 bases, and 2 bases had no gene match. This CDR3 is 15 amino acids long. CDR1 MNHNS and CDR2 SASEGT come from the germline V gene. The CDR3, as DNA: TGTGCCAGCAGTGAAGCGCTAGCGGTCACAGATACGCAGTATTTT. Translating gives CASSEALAVTDTQYF.

This CDR3 reads CASSIGAKYMNTEAFF. In DNA, the CDR3 is TGTGCCAGCAGCATTGGGGCCAAATACATGAACACTGAAGCTTTCTTT. The chain carries TRBV5-5 and TRBJ1-1, with D possibly being TRBD1 (5 bases). The CDR3 length is 16 residues. Deletions cut 4 bases from V and 0 bases from J, with 16 bases between. Germline CDR1 reads SGHKS; CDR2 reads YYEKEE (reference sequence).

This rearrangement joins TRBV3-1 (or the pseudogene TRBV3-2) to TRBJ2-7; D not resolved. Germline loops: CDR1 LGHDT, CDR2 YNNKEL (reference sequence). Trimming took 1 base from V and 3 from J, leaving 13 bases between them. The CDR3 loop spans 15 amino acids. The CDR3, as DNA: TGTGCCAGCAGCCAAGGGTCAGTGGTTGGCTACGAGCAGTACTTC. Encoded protein: CASSQGSVVGYEQYF.